This TCR beta chain was sequenced in a study of shared clonotypes between healthy human individuals. Study-wide results and limits: The authors sampled blood alone, and tissue repertoires likely differ. The small donor group covered limited genetic and exposure diversity.

This CDR3 spans 15 amino acids. V was cut by 0 bases and J by 8 bases, with 17 bases left in between. Germline assignment: CDR1 SGHDT and CDR2 YYEEEE. Comments on this clone: No antigen is known for it.

As processed by the authors: Quality scores were absent from the junction-only immunoSEQ sequences, so filtering differed. The assay was immunoSEQ multiplex PCR, and TCRdb's table has in-frame clones only and misses some. V, J and clone size reflect that table, while D and trimming were determined from the DNA. The sample lists roughly 2.5 million clones, roughly 92% occurring once. The sequence was collected from a man in his late teens or twenties in good health. Material: naive CD4+ T cells sorted from blood. Stated subset: CD45RA+ positively selected. J is TRBJ1-2 and V is TRBV5-6; D may be TRBD1 (5 bases). The CDR3 DNA reads as TGTGCCAGCAGCTTGGCCTCGCAGGGACGGGGAGGCTACACCTTC. Its translation is CASSLASQGRGGYTF.